This paragraph covers one TCR beta chain sequence. Its matching antigen is unknown. A junction end diverges from the germline sequence, so it may reflect a read error. TRB was amplified from about 250-500 ng of blood genomic DNA. This sample is drawn from a study of T and B cells in COVID-19 patients. Study details: Recovered patients mostly had mild to moderate COVID-19 managed as outpatients.

TRB rearrangements were amplified by multiplex PCR with BIOMED2 TRB-A/B primers. TCRdb re-called the multiplex PCR reads through MiXCR, storing one row per CDR3 protein. Found here are roughly 7,800 distinct CDR3 sequences, 26% of them singletons; the top ten hold roughly 15%. Whole-study results and caveats: Patients with COVID-19 reportedly showed strongly skewed T cell receptor beta variable and joining gene usage. Highly clonal in active COVID-19, TRB repertoires exceeded healthy-donor diversity and richness at recovery. Exclusive to the recovered cohort were thousands of TCR clusters, roughly 34 of them with low generation probability.

Per germline, CDR1 MNHEY and CDR2 SVGEGT. There are 16 residues in the CDR3. The source of this sequence is a human donor with active COVID-19. The chain carries TRBV6-2 or TRBV6-3 and TRBJ2-3, with D tentatively TRBD2 (7 bases). Material for sequencing was blood. The CDR3 DNA is TGTGTCAGCAGATACCACCTGGGGGGGCTAGCAGATACGCAGTATTTT. Translating gives CVSRYHLGGLADTQYF.